This T cell receptor beta chain emerged from a study of cytomegalovirus exposure and HLA in healthy donors. Study outcomes and limitations: Rarity marked most TCR sequences, yet some public TCRs occurred in many donors. In vitro testing confirmed a few CMV-associated chains as specific for CMV antigens. The productive fraction for most TCR beta V segments was about 87% or about 30% in an earlier analysis. Associated with cytomegalovirus, according to the listing, were 150 to 200 TCR beta chains.

The study ran its PCR with 60 Vbeta and 13 Jbeta primers. The assay was immunoSEQ multiplex PCR, and TCRdb's table has in-frame clones only and misses some. The data show more than 90,000 clones, around 74% seen once. Concerning this clone itself: Its antigen is not identified.

V was clipped by 0 bases and J by 5 bases, with 8 bases between them. CDR3 length equals 13 residues. Germline-derived CDR1 and CDR2 are SGHAT and FQNNGV. The rearrangement uses TRBV11-2 and TRBJ2-7; possibly TRBD1 for D (6 bases). The sample taken for sequencing was PBMCs. The sequence derives from a man younger than 45 in good health and CMV-seropositive. The CDR3 DNA reads TGTGCCAGCAGCTTAGACAGGGGCAACGAGCAGTACTTC. Translation gives CASSLDRGNEQYF.